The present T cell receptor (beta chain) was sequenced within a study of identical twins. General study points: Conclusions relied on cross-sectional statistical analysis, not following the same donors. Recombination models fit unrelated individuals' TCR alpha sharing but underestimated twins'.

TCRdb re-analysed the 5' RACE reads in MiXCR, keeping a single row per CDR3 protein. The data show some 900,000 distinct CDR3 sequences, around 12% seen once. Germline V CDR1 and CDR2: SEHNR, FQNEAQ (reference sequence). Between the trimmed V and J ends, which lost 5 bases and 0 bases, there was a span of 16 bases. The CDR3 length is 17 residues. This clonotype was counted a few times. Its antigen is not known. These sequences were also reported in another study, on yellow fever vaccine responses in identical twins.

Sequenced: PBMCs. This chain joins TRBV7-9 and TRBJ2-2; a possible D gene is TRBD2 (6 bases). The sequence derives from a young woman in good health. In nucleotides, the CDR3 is TGTGCCAGCAGCCTACCGCGGGGCAGTTCGAACACCGGGGAGCTGTTTTTT. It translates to CASSLPRGSSNTGELFF.